A single sample gave rise to the 7 T cell receptor beta chains below, sequenced in a study. Cells sorted as Tregs were CD4+, CD25+ and CD127-/low. The TRBV12-4/TRBJ1-2 clonotypes were amplified using barcode primers with ligated adaptors. TCRdb passed the multiplex PCR reads through MiXCR, listing each CDR3 protein once. The data hold roughly 1,200 distinct CDR3 sequences, with less than 30% observed a single time. The material sequenced was tumor-infiltrating Tregs sorted from the breast tumor. The receptors originated from a female donor with breast cancer.

This clonotype is judged medium-sized. The chain recombines TRBV12-3 or TRBV12-4 with TRBJ1-2; possible D gene TRBD1, 5 bases. Trimming cost V 0 bases and J 14 bases, with 16 bases left between them. There are 13 residues in the CDR3. The CDR3 DNA is TGTGCCAGCAGTTTAGCGAGACAGAGTACCAAGACCTTC. Translated, it gives CASSLARQSTKTF.

The chain combines TRBV12-3 or TRBV12-4 with TRBJ1-2; the match to TRBD1 covers 7 bases. The V segment lost 6 bases and the J segment 8 bases; nucleotides outside the gene matches: 6. The CDR3 consists of 12 residues. CDR3 in amino acids: CASSHRGRGYTF. The CDR3 nucleotides are TGTGCCAGCAGCCACAGGGGTAGGGGCTACACCTTC.

The V and J genes are TRBV12-3 or TRBV12-4 and TRBJ1-2; D is ambiguous. V lost 2 bases and J lost 0, with 7 bases in between. The CDR3 has 14 residues. The CDR3 loop reads CASSLTGTNYGYTF. CDR3 DNA sequence: TGTGCCAGCAGTTTAACGGGAACTAACTATGGCTACACCTTC.

The chain combines TRBV12-3 or TRBV12-4 with TRBJ1-2; 7 nucleotides align to TRBD1. The CDR3 contains 14 residues. With V trimmed by 3 bases and J by 5 bases, 6 bases remained unmatched. The CDR3 region has the DNA TGTGCCAGCAGTTTCCGGACAGGAAGTTATGGCTACACCTTC. Translated, it gives CASSFRTGSYGYTF.

This clonotype is large in the sample. The V gene is TRBV12-3 or TRBV12-4, the J gene TRBJ1-2; the D gene is possibly TRBD1 (6 bases). This CDR3 comprises 13 residues. V lost 2 bases to trimming and J lost 8 bases, with 12 bases between them. The CDR3 coding sequence is TGTGCCAGCAGTTTAAACAGGGACGGCGGCTACACCTTC. It encodes CASSLNRDGGYTF.

The chain employs TRBV12-3 or TRBV12-4 and TRBJ1-2; D is undetermined. This CDR3 is 12 amino acids long. The V gene lost 6 bases and the J gene lost 7 bases, with 12 bases spanning the gap. This chain's CDR3 is CASSYDSGGYTF. For the CDR3, the DNA is TGTGCCAGCAGCTACGATAGTGGTGGCTACACCTTC.

This clonotype is medium-sized within its sample. The rearrangement joins TRBV12-3 or TRBV12-4 to TRBJ1-2; D is possibly TRBD1 (6 bases). With 8 bases removed from V and 7 bases from J, the gap between germline ends came to 17 bases. CDR3 size: 13 residues. The CDR3 sequence: CASRGDRIFGYTF. In nucleotides, the CDR3 is TGTGCCAGCCGGGGAGACAGGATATTTGGCTACACCTTC.